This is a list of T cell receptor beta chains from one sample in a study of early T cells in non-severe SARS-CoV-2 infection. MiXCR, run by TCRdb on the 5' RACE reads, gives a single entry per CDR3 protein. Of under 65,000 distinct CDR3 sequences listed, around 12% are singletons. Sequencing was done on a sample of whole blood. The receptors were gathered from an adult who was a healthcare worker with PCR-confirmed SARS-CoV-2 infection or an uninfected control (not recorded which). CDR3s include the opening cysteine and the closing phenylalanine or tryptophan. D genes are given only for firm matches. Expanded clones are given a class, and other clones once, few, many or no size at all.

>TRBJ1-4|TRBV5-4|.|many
TGTGCCAGCAGCGTGTACAGGGCCCCGGGGGAAAAACTGTTTTTT
CASSVYRAPGEKLFF
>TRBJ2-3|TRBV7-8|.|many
TGTGCCAGCAGCTTAGGAAGGGGGACGGGGGGCACAGATACGCAGTATTTT
CASSLGRGTGGTDTQYF
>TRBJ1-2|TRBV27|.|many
TGTGCCAGCAGTTTTAGTCGGTGGGGCAGGGAAGAGGAAGGAGCCACCTTC
CASSFSRWGREEEGATF
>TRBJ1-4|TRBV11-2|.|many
TGTGCCAGCAGCCAGGGGGAAAAACTGTTTTTT
CASSQGEKLFF
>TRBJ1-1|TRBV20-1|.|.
TGCAGTGCTTCCGGGGGGTTCACTGAAGCTTTCTTT
CSASGGFTEAFF
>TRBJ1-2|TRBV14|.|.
TGTGCCAGCAGCCAAGATCCGGCAGGGACGGAAGATGGCTACACCTTC
CASSQDPAGTEDGYTF
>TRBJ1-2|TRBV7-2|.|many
TGTGCCAGCAGCTTCAGGGCCAGACTATATGGCTACACCTTC
CASSFRARLYGYTF
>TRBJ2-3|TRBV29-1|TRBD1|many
TGCAGCGTTGCGGGCAGGGGGATTATGCGGGATACGCAGTATTTT
CSVAGRGIMRDTQYF
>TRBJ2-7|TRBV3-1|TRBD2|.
TGTGCCAGCAGCCAAGCCCACCCCAGCGGGGGTATTTCCTACGAGCAGTACTTC
CASSQAHPSGGISYEQYF
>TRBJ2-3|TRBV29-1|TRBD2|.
TGCAGTTGCGGGGGGACAGATACGCAGTATTTT
CSCGGTDTQYF
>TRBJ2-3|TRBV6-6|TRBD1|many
TGTGCCAGCTGGACAGGGCGGTATACGCAGTATTTT
CASWTGRYTQYF
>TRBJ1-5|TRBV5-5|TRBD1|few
TGTGCCAGCAGCTTGGCCAACGGACAGGGACTACAGCCCCAGCATTTT
CASSLANGQGLQPQHF
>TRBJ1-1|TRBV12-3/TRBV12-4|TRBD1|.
TGTGCCAGCAGACCGCTGGGACAGGGTTATACTGAAGCTTTCTTT
CASRPLGQGYTEAFF
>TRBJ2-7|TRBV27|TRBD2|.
TGTGCCAGCAGTTACGGGGGGAGGACCTACGAGCAGTACTTC
CASSYGGRTYEQYF
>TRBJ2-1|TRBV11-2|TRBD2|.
TGTGCCAGCAGCTTCCAGCCTCGGCTTAGCGGGGGGGCCTGGAATGAGCAGTTCTTC
CASSFQPRLSGGAWNEQFF
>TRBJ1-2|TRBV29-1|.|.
TGCAGCGTTCGGGGGTTTATCGGAGGCTACACCTTC
CSVRGFIGGYTF
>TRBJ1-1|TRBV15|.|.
TGTGCCACCAGACAAGCCAACAGGGCCAGGGAAACTGAAGCTTTCTTT
CATRQANRARETEAFF
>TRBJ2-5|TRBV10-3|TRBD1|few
TGTGCCATCAGTGTGACAGGGACCCAAGAGACCCAGTACTTC
CAISVTGTQETQYF
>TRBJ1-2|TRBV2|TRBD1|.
TGTGCCAGCAGGGACAGGGGAATGTATGGCTACACCTTC
CASRDRGMYGYTF
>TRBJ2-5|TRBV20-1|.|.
TGCAGTGCTAGAGATCTCGGGGCTTGGGGGACCCAGTACTTC
CSARDLGAWGTQYF
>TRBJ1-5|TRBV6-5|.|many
TGTGCCAGCAGCCCCTCGTGGAGTCAGCCCCAGCATTTT
CASSPSWSQPQHF
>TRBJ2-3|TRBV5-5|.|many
TGTGCCAGCAGCTTGGCAGTGGTTCCCACAGATACGCAGTATTTT
CASSLAVVPTDTQYF
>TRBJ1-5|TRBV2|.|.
TGTGCCAGCACCGCGTCGACAGACAATAGCAATCAGCCCCAGCATTTT
CASTASTDNSNQPQHF
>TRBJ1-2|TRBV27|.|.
TGTGCCAGCAGGCCGTCGACAGAATTATATGGCTACACCTTC
CASRPSTELYGYTF
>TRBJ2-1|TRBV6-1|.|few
TGTGCCAGCAGTGAGTGGGGGAATGAGCAGTTCTTC
CASSEWGNEQFF
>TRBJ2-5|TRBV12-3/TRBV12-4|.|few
TGTGCCAGCCAGCAGGGGGGCCGAGAGACCCAGTACTTC
CASQQGGRETQYF
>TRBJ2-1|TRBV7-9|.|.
TGTGCCACCTTTGAGGGGTTCGGCGATGAGCAGTTCTTC
CATFEGFGDEQFF
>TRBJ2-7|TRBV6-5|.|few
TGTGCCAGCAGCCCTCCGGGTCGTTACGAGCAGTACTTC
CASSPPGRYEQYF
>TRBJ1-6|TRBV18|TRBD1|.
TGTGCCAGCTCACCCCGACAGGGATATAATTCACCCCTCCACTTT
CASSPRQGYNSPLHF
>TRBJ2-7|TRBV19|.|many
TGTGCCAGTAGTTTTCTAAAGGGACCACGGGGCGAGCAGTACTTC
CASSFLKGPRGEQYF
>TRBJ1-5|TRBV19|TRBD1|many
TGTGCCAGTCTCGGACAGGGGTCTTCGCCCCAGCATTTT
CASLGQGSSPQHF
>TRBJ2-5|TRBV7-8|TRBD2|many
TGTGCCAGCAGTCGACTAGCGGGGGGGCAGGGTGAGACCCAGTACTTC
CASSRLAGGQGETQYF
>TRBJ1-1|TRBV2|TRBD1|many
TGTGCCAGCAGTGATCAGGGGGAGAGGACTGAAGCTTTCTTT
CASSDQGERTEAFF
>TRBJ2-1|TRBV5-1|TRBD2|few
TGCGCCAGCAGAGAACCGGGACTAGCGGGCCTGAATGAGCAGTTCTTC
CASREPGLAGLNEQFF
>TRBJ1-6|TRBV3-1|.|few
TGTGCCAGCAGCTTCCCAGGGTTTTCACCCCTCCACTTT
CASSFPGFSPLHF
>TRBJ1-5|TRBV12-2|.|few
TGTGCAAGTCGCGGCGGCGAGTCAGGGGCAGATCAGCCCCAGCATTTT
CASRGGESGADQPQHF
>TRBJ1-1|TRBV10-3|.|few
TGTGCCATCAGTGATTTGGGGGATCCGAACACTGAAGCTTTCTTT
CAISDLGDPNTEAFF
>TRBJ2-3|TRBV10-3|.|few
TGTGCCATGGGACGGGGAGCAGATACGCAGTATTTT
CAMGRGADTQYF
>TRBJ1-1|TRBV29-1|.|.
TGCAGCGTAGGGACAAGGGGCCGGATCACTGAAGCTTTCTTT
CSVGTRGRITEAFF
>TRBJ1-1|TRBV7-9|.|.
TGTGCCAGCAGCTCCCGGGGGGAGACTGAAGCTTTCTTT
CASSSRGETEAFF
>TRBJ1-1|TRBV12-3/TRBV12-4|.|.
TGTGCCAGCAGTTTAACGGGCGGTCCTGAAGCTTTCTTT
CASSLTGGPEAFF
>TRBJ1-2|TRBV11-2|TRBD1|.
TGTGCCAGCAGCCACGGACAGGGAGCTATTTCTAACTATGGCTACACCTTC
CASSHGQGAISNYGYTF
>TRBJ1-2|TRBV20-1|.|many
TGCAGTGCTGTTACAGGGAACTATGGCTACACCTTC
CSAVTGNYGYTF
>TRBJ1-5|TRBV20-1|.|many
TGCAGTGCCGCAGCAGGGGCAGGTCAGCCCCAGCATTTT
CSAAAGAGQPQHF
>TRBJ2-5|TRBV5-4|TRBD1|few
TGTGCCAGCAGCTTTGGGACAGAGGAGACCCAGTACTTC
CASSFGTEETQYF
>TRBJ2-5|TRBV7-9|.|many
TGTGCCAGCTTCTCAGTCCAAGAGACCCAGTACTTC
CASFSVQETQYF
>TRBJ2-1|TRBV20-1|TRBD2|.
TGCAGTGCGCGCGTCCGGGGGGAAACCTACAATGAGCAGTTCTTC
CSARVRGETYNEQFF
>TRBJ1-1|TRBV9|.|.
TGTGCCAGCAGCGGGACAGCTATGAACACTGAAGCTTTCTTT
CASSGTAMNTEAFF